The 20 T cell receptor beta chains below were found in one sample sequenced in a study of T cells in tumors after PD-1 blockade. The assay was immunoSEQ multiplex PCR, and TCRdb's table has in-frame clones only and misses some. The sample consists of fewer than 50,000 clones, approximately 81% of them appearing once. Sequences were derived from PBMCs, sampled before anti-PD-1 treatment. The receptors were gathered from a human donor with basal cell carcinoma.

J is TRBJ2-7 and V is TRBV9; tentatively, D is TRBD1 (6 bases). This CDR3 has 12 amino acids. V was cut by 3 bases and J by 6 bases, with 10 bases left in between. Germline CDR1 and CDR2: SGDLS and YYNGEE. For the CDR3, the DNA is TGTGCCAGCAGCGGAGGGGGTAGCGAGCAGTACTTC. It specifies CASSGGGSEQYF. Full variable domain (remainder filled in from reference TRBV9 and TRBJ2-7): DSGVTQTPKHLITATGQRVTLRCSPRSGDLSVYWYQQSLDQGLQFLIQYYNGEERAKGNILERFSAQQFPDLHSELNLSSLELGDSALYFCASSGGGSEQYFGPGTRLTVT.

CDR3 in amino acids: CASSQRAGMPTDTQYF. The CDR3 coding sequence is TGTGCCAGCAGCCAACGGGCGGGGATGCCCACAGATACGCAGTATTTT. The chain carries TRBV14 and TRBJ2-3; maybe TRBD2 (6 bases). V shed 2 bases and J shed 2 bases, with 14 bases lying between them. Germline CDR1 SGHDN, CDR2 FVKESK. CDR3 length: 16 amino acids.

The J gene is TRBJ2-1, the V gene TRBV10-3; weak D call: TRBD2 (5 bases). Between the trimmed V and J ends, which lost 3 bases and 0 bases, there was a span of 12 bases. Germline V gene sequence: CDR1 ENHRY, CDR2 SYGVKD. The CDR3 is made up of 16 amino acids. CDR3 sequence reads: CAISDGSGSSYNEQFF. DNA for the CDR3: TGTGCCATCAGTGATGGAAGCGGAAGCTCCTACAATGAGCAGTTCTTC.

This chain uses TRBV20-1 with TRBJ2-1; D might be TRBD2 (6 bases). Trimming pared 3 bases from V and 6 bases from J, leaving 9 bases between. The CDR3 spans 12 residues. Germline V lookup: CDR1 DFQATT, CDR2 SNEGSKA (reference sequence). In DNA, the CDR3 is TGCAGTGCTAGTTTGCGGGGCAATGAGCAGTTCTTC. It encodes CSASLRGNEQFF.

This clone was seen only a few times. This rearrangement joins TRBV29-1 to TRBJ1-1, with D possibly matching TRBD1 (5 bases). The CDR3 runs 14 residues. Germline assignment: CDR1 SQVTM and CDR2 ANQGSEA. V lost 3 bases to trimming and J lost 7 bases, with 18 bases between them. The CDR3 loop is CSVDRGREGVEAFF. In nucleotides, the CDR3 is TGCAGCGTTGACCGGGGCAGGGAAGGTGTTGAAGCTTTCTTT.

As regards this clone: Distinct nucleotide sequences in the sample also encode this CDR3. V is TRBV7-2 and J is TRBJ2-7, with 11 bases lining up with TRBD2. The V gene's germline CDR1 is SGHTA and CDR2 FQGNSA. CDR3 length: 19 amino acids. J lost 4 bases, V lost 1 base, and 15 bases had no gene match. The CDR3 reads CASSLGVRRSGGDFYEQYF. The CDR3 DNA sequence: TGTGCCAGCAGCTTAGGGGTGCGGCGTAGCGGGGGGGATTTTTACGAGCAGTACTTC.

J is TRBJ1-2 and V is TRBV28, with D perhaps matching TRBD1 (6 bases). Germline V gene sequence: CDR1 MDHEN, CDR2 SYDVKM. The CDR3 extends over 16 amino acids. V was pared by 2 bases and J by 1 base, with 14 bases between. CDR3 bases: TGTGCCAGCAGTTTAAGGGGGTATGAAGGTAACTATGGCTACACCTTC. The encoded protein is CASSLRGYEGNYGYTF.

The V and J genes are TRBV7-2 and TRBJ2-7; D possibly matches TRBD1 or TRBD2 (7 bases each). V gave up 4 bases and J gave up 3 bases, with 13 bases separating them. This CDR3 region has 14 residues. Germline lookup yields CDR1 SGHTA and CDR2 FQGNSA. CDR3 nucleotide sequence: TGTGCCAGCAGCTCTCCAGGGGGGGTCTACGAGCAGTACTTC. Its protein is CASSSPGGVYEQYF.

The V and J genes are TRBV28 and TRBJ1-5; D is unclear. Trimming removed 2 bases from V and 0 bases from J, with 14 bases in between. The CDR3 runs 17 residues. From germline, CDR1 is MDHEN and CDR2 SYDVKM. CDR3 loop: CASSLMGPTNSNQPQHF. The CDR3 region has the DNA TGTGCCAGCAGTTTAATGGGCCCGACAAATAGCAATCAGCCCCAGCATTTT.

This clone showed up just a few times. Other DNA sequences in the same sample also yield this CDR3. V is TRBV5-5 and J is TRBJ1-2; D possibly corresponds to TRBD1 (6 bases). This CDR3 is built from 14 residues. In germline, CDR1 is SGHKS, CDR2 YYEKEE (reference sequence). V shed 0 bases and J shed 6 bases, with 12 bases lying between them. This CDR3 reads CASSLEGQGHGYTF. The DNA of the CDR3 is TGTGCCAGCAGCTTGGAGGGACAAGGGCATGGCTACACCTTC.

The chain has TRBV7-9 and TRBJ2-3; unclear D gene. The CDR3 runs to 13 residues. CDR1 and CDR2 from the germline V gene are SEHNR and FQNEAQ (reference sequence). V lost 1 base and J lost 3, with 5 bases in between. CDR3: CASSLDVTDTQYF. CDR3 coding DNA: TGTGCCAGCAGCTTAGATGTTACAGATACGCAGTATTTT.

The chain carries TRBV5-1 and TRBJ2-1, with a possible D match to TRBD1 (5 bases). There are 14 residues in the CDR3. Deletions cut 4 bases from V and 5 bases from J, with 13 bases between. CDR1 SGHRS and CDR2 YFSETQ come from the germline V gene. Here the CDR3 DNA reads TGCGCCAGCAGCACCAGACCGGACAACAATGAGCAGTTCTTC. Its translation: CASSTRPDNNEQFF.

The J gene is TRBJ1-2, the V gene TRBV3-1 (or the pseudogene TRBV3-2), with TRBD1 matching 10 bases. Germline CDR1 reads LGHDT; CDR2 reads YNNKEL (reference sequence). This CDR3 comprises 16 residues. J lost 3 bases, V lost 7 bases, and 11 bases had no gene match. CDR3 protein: CASTRTRQGAYYGYTF. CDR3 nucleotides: TGTGCCAGCACCCGAACCCGACAGGGGGCTTACTATGGCTACACCTTC.

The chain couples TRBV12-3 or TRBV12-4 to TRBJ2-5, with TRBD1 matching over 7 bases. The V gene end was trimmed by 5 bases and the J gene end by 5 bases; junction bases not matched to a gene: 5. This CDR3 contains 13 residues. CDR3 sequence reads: CASSEQGVETQYF. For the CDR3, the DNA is TGTGCCAGCAGTGAGCAGGGGGTCGAGACCCAGTACTTC.

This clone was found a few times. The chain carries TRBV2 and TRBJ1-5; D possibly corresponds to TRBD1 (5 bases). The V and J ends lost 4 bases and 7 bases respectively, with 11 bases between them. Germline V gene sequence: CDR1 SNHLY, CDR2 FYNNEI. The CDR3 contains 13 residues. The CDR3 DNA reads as TGTGCCAGCAGTGCGAGGGGTATGCAGCCCCAGCATTTT. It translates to CASSARGMQPQHF.

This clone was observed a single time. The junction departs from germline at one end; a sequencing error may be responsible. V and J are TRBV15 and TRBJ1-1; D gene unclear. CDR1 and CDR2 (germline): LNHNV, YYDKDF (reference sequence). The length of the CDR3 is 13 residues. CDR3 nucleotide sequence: TGTGCCACCGGCAGAGATAGGGTGGGTAGGGCTTTCTTT. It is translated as CATGRDRVGRAFF.

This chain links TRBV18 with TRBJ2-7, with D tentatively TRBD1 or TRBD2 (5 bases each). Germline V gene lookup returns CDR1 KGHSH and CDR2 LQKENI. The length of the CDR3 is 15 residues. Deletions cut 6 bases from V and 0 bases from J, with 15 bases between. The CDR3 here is CASSERDGISYEQYF. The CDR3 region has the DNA TGTGCCAGCTCCGAACGGGACGGAATCTCCTACGAGCAGTACTTC.

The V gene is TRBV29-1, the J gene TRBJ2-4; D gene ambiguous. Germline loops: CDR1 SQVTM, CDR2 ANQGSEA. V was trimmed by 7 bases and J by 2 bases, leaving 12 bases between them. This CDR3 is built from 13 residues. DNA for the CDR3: TGCAGCGCATTGGGTGTTCCCAAAAACATTCAGTACTTC. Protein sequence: CSALGVPKNIQYF.

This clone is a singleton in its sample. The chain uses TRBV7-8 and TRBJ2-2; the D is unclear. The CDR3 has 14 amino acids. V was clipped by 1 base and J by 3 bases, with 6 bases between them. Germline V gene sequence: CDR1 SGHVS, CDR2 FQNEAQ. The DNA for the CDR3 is TGTGCCAGCAGCTTAGACAGAGACACCGGGGAGCTGTTTTTT. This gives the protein CASSLDRDTGELFF.

DNA for the CDR3: TGTGCCAGCCTTAGGACAGTACAAGAGACCCAGTACTTC. It specifies CASLRTVQETQYF. V usage is TRBV7-2 and J usage is TRBJ2-5, with D possibly TRBD1 on 6 matching bases. Germline V gene lookup returns CDR1 SGHTA and CDR2 FQGNSA. Trimming took off 8 bases at V and 2 bases at J, with 12 bases between the two ends. CDR3 size: 13 residues.